The next 30 T cell receptor beta chains were all read from a single sample in a study of T cell responses to AZD1222 COVID-19 vaccine. TCRdb's copy holds only in-frame clones and misses some; the assay was immunoSEQ multiplex PCR. The table shows about 140,000 clones, with 85% to 95% occurring only once. The sample here was peripheral blood, taken after recovery from COVID-19. These receptors were collected from an adult who had recovered from COVID-19.

The genes are TRBV14 and TRBJ2-7; D gene ambiguous. Between the trimmed V and J ends, which lost 0 bases and 2 bases, there was a span of 2 bases. CDR3 size: 12 residues. The germline gives CDR1 SGHDN, CDR2 FVKESK. CDR3 nucleotides: TGTGCCAGCAGCCAAGACACCTACGAGCAGTACTTC. Protein sequence: CASSQDTYEQYF.

This chain links TRBV5-4 with TRBJ2-7; tentative D call: TRBD2 (5 bases). The germline gives CDR1 SGHNT, CDR2 YYREEE (reference sequence). The CDR3 loop spans 14 amino acids. V shed 0 bases and J shed 3 bases, with 10 bases lying between them. CDR3 nucleotides: TGTGCCAGCAGCTTGGCCAGCGGTGACTACGAGCAGTACTTC. Its protein is CASSLASGDYEQYF.

V is TRBV11-2 and J is TRBJ2-7; no clear D. Per germline, CDR1 SGHAT and CDR2 FQNNGV. Trimming removed 0 bases at V and 1 base at J, with 10 bases between. The CDR3 runs to 15 residues. CDR3 DNA sequence: TGTGCCAGCAGCTTAGATAGGGCTATATCCTACGAGCAGTACTTC. The encoded protein is CASSLDRAISYEQYF.

The rearrangement links TRBV21-1 to TRBJ1-5. TRBV21-1 is noted as a pseudogene. The CDR3 length is 18 residues. The CDR3 bases are TGTGCCAGCAGCAGCCAGGCAAGGCGGGTCGGGAGCAATCAGCCCCAGCATTTT. It translates to CASSSQARRVGSNQPQHF.

V gene TRBV27 combines with J gene TRBJ2-7, with 9 bases lining up with TRBD2. Germline-derived CDR1 and CDR2 are MNHEY and SMNVEV (reference sequence). The CDR3 runs to 14 residues. After removal of 6 bases from V and 3 bases from J, the junction contained 6 bases not matched to a gene. The chain's CDR3 is CASSTGTSLYEQYF. The CDR3 DNA follows: TGTGCCAGCAGCACCGGGACTAGCCTCTACGAGCAGTACTTC.

For the CDR3, the DNA is TGTGCCAGCAGCCAAAGGGGAGAGGAATCACCCCTCCACTTT. As protein: CASSQRGEESPLHF. V and J are TRBV3-1 (or the pseudogene TRBV3-2) and TRBJ1-6, with D possibly matching TRBD1 (5 bases). CDR1 is LGHDT and CDR2 is YNNKEL in the germline V gene (reference sequence). V lost 2 bases and J lost 10, with 12 bases in between. The CDR3 sequence is 14 residues long.

The chain combines TRBV30 with TRBJ2-1; D perhaps matches TRBD2 (6 bases). With 2 bases removed from V and 6 bases from J, the gap between germline ends came to 11 bases. This CDR3 contains 13 residues. Germline V lookup: CDR1 GTSNPN, CDR2 SVGIG (reference sequence). Here the CDR3 reads CAWSFGGFNEQFF. CDR3 bases: TGTGCCTGGAGTTTCGGGGGTTTCAATGAGCAGTTCTTC.

The chain carries TRBV27 and TRBJ1-4, with D possibly matching TRBD1 (6 bases). CDR3 size: 16 residues. V was trimmed by 3 bases and J by 5 bases, leaving 16 bases between them. The germline V gene encodes CDR1 MNHEY and CDR2 SMNVEV (reference sequence). The CDR3 bases are TGTGCCAGCAGTTTCTTTGGGACACCTACGAATGAAAAACTGTTTTTT. As protein: CASSFFGTPTNEKLFF.

The rearrangement links TRBV6-1 to TRBJ1-3; D uncertain. Deletions cut 1 base from V and 0 bases from J, with 4 bases between. The CDR3 extends over 14 amino acids. The germline V gene has CDR1 MNHNS and CDR2 SASEGT. The CDR3 loop reads CASSEESSGNTIYF. CDR3 nucleotides: TGTGCCAGCAGTGAAGAAAGCTCTGGAAACACCATATATTTT.

The chain joins TRBV7-9 to TRBJ2-5, with TRBD2 identical over 7 bases. The CDR3 is made up of 16 amino acids. The germline gives CDR1 SEHNR, CDR2 FQNEAQ (reference sequence). Trimming took 0 bases from V and 1 from J; bases not matched to a gene: 5. This CDR3 reads CASSLALAGVQETQYF. The DNA of the CDR3 is TGTGCCAGCAGCTTAGCGTTAGCGGGCGTCCAAGAGACCCAGTACTTC.

This chain links TRBV6-5 with TRBJ2-6; unclear D gene. The germline V gene encodes CDR1 MNHEY and CDR2 SVGAGI. V was trimmed by 7 bases and J by 0 bases, leaving 4 bases between them. The CDR3 consists of 13 residues. The CDR3 DNA follows: TGTGCCAGCACCCGCTCTGGGGCCAACGTCCTGACTTTC. Protein: CASTRSGANVLTF.

The rearrangement links TRBV15 to TRBJ1-2; TRBD1 agrees at 7 bases. This CDR3 comprises 15 residues. The germline V gene encodes CDR1 LNHNV and CDR2 YYDKDF (reference sequence). V dropped 1 base and J dropped 3; count of bases not matched to a gene: 5. CDR3 sequence (DNA): TGTGCCACCAGCAGAGGGACAGGAGAGCACTATGGCTACACCTTC. It encodes CATSRGTGEHYGYTF. Full variable domain (outside the CDR3, taken from reference TRBV15 and TRBJ1-2): DAMVIQNPRYQVTQFGKPVTLSCSQTLNHNVMYWYQQKSSQAPKLLFHYYDKDFNNEADTPDNFQSRRPNTSFCFLDIRSPGLGDTAMYLCATSRGTGEHYGYTFGSGTRLTVV.

The CDR3 loop reads CASSLPGASPLHF. The DNA of the CDR3 is TGTGCCAGCAGCTTGCCAGGAGCTTCACCCCTCCACTTT. The J gene is TRBJ1-6, the V gene TRBV7-8, with D hard to call. The CDR3 contains 13 residues. Trimming cost V 3 bases and J 9 bases, with 9 bases left between them. Per germline, CDR1 SGHVS and CDR2 FQNEAQ.

The rearrangement uses TRBV9 and TRBJ1-3; no reliable D call. Germline-derived CDR1 and CDR2 are SGDLS and YYNGEE. V was cut by 1 base and J by 3 bases, with 5 bases left in between. The CDR3 length is 13 residues. Here the CDR3 DNA reads TGTGCCAGCAGCGTATTAGGTGGAAACACCATATATTTT. Encoded protein: CASSVLGGNTIYF.

V usage is TRBV9 and J usage is TRBJ2-2; D remains ambiguous. The length of the CDR3 is 12 residues. Germline V gives CDR1 SGDLS, CDR2 YYNGEE. The V and J ends lost 4 bases and 8 bases respectively, with 9 bases between them. In nucleotides, the CDR3 is TGTGCCAGCAGCCCTGGATTAGGGGAGCTGTTTTTT. Translation gives CASSPGLGELFF.

The chain has TRBV9 and TRBJ2-7; 11 bases are shared with TRBD2. The CDR3 covers 17 residues. From germline, CDR1 is SGDLS and CDR2 YYNGEE. With 0 bases clipped from V and 4 bases from J, the junction kept 9 bases outside the gene matches. The CDR3 region is CASSVGIAGGPRYEQYF. As DNA, the CDR3 is TGTGCCAGCAGCGTAGGGATAGCGGGAGGGCCTAGGTACGAGCAGTACTTC.

The genes are TRBV15 and TRBJ2-1; maybe TRBD2 (6 bases). The V and J ends lost 2 bases and 9 bases respectively, with 8 bases between them. Germline values: CDR1 LNHNV, CDR2 YYDKDF (reference sequence). The CDR3 length is 12 residues. CDR3 DNA: TGTGCCACCAGCAGACGACTAGGTGAGCAGTTCTTC. This gives the protein CATSRRLGEQFF.

This clone was observed a handful of times. The chain employs TRBV28 and TRBJ1-5, with TRBD1 identical over 9 bases. The ends lost 8 bases at V and 4 bases at J; junction bases unmatched: 9. The V gene's germline CDR1 is MDHEN and CDR2 SYDVKM. There are 15 residues in the CDR3. CDR3 protein: CASAHGTGRNQPQHF. The CDR3 DNA sequence: TGTGCCAGCGCCCACGGGACAGGGCGGAATCAGCCCCAGCATTTT.

The chain is built from TRBV6-6 and TRBJ1-3, with D tentatively TRBD1 (6 bases). The CDR3 has 14 amino acids. The germline CDR1 and CDR2 sequences are MNHNY and SVGAGI (reference sequence). The ends were cut back, 7 bases at V and 4 bases at J, with 14 bases in the middle. CDR3 loop: CASIQQGRGNTIYF. CDR3 DNA sequence: TGTGCCAGCATCCAGCAGGGGAGGGGAAACACCATATATTTT.

The V and J genes are TRBV13 and TRBJ1-3; D is undetermined. V lost 5 bases and J lost 4, with 9 bases in between. Germline-derived CDR1 and CDR2 are PRHDT and FYEKMQ (reference sequence). The CDR3 length is 13 residues. CDR3 DNA: TGTGCCAGCAGCACTCCCCAGGGAAACACCATATATTTT. Its protein product is CASSTPQGNTIYF.

The chain has TRBV29-1 and TRBJ2-7, with 7 bases aligning to TRBD1. V was clipped by 0 bases and J by 3 bases; unmatched bases: 5. Germline CDR1 and CDR2: SQVTM and ANQGSEA. There are 14 residues in the CDR3. CDR3 bases: TGCAGCGTTGAAGATATCGACAGGGACTACGAGCAGTACTTC. It codes for CSVEDIDRDYEQYF.

The rearrangement uses TRBV25-1 and TRBJ1-6; tentative D call: TRBD1 (6 bases). Deletions cut 5 bases from V and 7 bases from J, with 12 bases between. Germline CDR1 reads MGHDK; CDR2 reads SYGVNS. CDR3 length equals 14 residues. The CDR3 is CASSIRGGNSPLHF. The CDR3 nucleotides are TGTGCCAGCAGTATTAGGGGGGGAAATTCACCCCTCCACTTT. The full variable domain, its missing parts supplied by reference TRBV25-1 and TRBJ1-6, is EADIYQTPRYLVIGTGKKITLECSQTMGHDKMYWYQQDPGMELHLIHYSYGVNSTEKGDLSSESTVSRIRTEHFPLTLESARPSHTSQYLCASSIRGGNSPLHFGNGTRLTVT.

The J gene is TRBJ2-3, the V gene TRBV30; no clear D. This CDR3 has 15 amino acids. V gave up 5 bases and J gave up 0 bases, with 15 bases separating them. CDR1 GTSNPN and CDR2 SVGIG come from the germline V gene (reference sequence). This chain's CDR3 is CAWDAALSSTDTQYF. The CDR3 bases are TGTGCCTGGGACGCGGCTTTGTCTAGCACAGATACGCAGTATTTT.

This chain links TRBV4-2 with TRBJ1-1, with TRBD1 identical over 12 bases. V was clipped by 1 base and J by 8 bases; unmatched bases: 2. Per the germline V gene, CDR1 is LGHNA and CDR2 is YNFKEQ. This CDR3 is built from 14 residues. The CDR3 nucleotides are TGTGCCAGCAGCCAAGCCGGGACAGGGGGCGAAGCTTTCTTT. Translation gives CASSQAGTGGEAFF.

The rearrangement uses TRBV15 and TRBJ1-6; D is undetermined. The CDR3 contains 16 residues. Trimming took off 0 bases at V and 10 bases at J, with 16 bases between the two ends. Germline V CDR1 and CDR2: LNHNV, YYDKDF (reference sequence). CDR3 loop: CATSRDLTPLSSPLHF. The CDR3, as DNA: TGTGCCACCAGCAGAGATTTGACCCCCCTTTCCTCACCCCTCCACTTT.

This sequence joins TRBV2 and TRBJ2-7; D remains unclear. The CDR3 has 11 residues. Trimming removed 1 base from V and 7 bases from J, with 5 bases in between. The V gene's germline CDR1 is SNHLY and CDR2 FYNNEI. In nucleotides, the CDR3 is TGTGCCAGCAGTGAAGAGCTAGAGCAGTACTTC. This encodes CASSEELEQYF.

The V and J genes are TRBV5-8 and TRBJ1-2; D is undetermined. V was shortened by 4 bases and J by 4 bases, with 17 bases between the two germline ends. This CDR3 is 15 amino acids long. Germline V gene lookup returns CDR1 SGHTS and CDR2 YDEGEE. CDR3 region: CASSSSGRILYGYTF. In DNA, the CDR3 is TGTGCCAGCAGCAGTTCCGGACGGATACTCTATGGCTACACCTTC. The full variable domain, in which reference TRBV5-8 and TRBJ1-2 provide the parts outside the CDR3, is EAGVTQSPTHLIKTRGQQATLRCSPISGHTSVYWYQQALGLGLQFLLWYDEGEERNRGNFPPRFSGRQFPNYSSELNVNALELEDSALYLCASSSSGRILYGYTFGSGTRLTVV.

The chain carries TRBV24-1 and TRBJ2-1; TRBD2 aligns across 10 bases. Trimming removed 2 bases from V and 1 base from J; junction bases left unmatched: 4. Germline assignment: CDR1 KGHDR and CDR2 SFDVKD. The CDR3 sequence is 17 residues long. Here the CDR3 reads CATSDSSGRLSYNEQFF. The CDR3 nucleotides are TGTGCCACCAGTGATTCTAGCGGGAGACTATCCTACAATGAGCAGTTCTTC.

This chain uses TRBV30 with TRBJ1-2, with TRBD1 matching 8 bases. Germline V gene sequence: CDR1 GTSNPN, CDR2 SVGIG (reference sequence). The CDR3 has 15 residues. V lost 1 base, J lost 0 bases, and 4 bases stayed unmatched. The CDR3 coding sequence is TGTGCCTGGAGTGGACAGGGGACTTCTAACTATGGCTACACCTTC. Translating it yields CAWSGQGTSNYGYTF. The full variable domain, in which reference TRBV30 and TRBJ1-2 provide the parts outside the CDR3, is SQTIHQWPATLVQPVGSPLSLECTVEGTSNPNLYWYRQAAGRGLQLLFYSVGIGQISSEVPQNLSASRPQDRQFILSSKKLLLSDSGFYLCAWSGQGTSNYGYTFGSGTRLTVV.

This sequence joins TRBV6-6 and TRBJ2-7; D gene unclear. The V end was cut by 6 bases, the J end by 2 bases, with 8 bases between. The germline gives CDR1 MNHNY, CDR2 SVGAGI (reference sequence). The CDR3 is 12 residues long. The CDR3 region is CASSHTTYEQYF. DNA for the CDR3: TGTGCCAGCAGCCACACCACCTACGAGCAGTACTTC.